These 30 T cell receptor beta chains originate from one sample sequenced in a study of shared clonotypes between healthy human individuals (dated by TCRdb to about 2020). Libraries were constructed by the immunoSEQ multiplex PCR assay. TCRdb's version of the immuneACCESS table is confined to in-frame rearrangements and falls short of the full clone set. An unresolved V gene accounts for under half of the shortfall where checked; the remainder is of unknown origin. This sample comprises some 1,600,000 clones, under 99% of them detected only once. About 0.42% of the sample belongs to the ten largest clones. Sequencing input: naive CD4+ T cells sorted from blood. This sample's cell subset or site label indicates: CD45RA+ positively selected. The source is a man aged 25-45 years in good health.

This rearrangement joins TRBV10-3 to TRBJ2-1, with TRBD2 matching 12 bases. Germline lookup yields CDR1 ENHRY and CDR2 SYGVKD. CDR3 length: 17 residues. The ends lost 2 bases at V and 6 bases at J; junction bases unmatched: 8. In DNA, the CDR3 is TGTGCCATCAGTGAGCTCGTGACTAGCGGGAGCTCCAATGAGCAGTTCTTC. Residues: CAISELVTSGSSNEQFF.

The V call is TRBV4-2, the J call TRBJ2-2, with 9 nucleotides matching TRBD1. V was clipped by 1 base and J by 3 bases; unmatched bases: 6. The CDR3 is 17 residues long. Germline assignment: CDR1 LGHNA and CDR2 YNFKEQ. CDR3 in amino acids: CASSQVTGQGDTGELFF. The DNA for the CDR3 is TGTGCCAGCAGCCAAGTGACGGGACAGGGCGACACCGGGGAGCTGTTTTTT.

This chain joins TRBV6-1 and TRBJ2-5; D may correspond to TRBD1 or TRBD2 (5 bases each). The CDR3 extends over 14 amino acids. Germline CDR1 and CDR2: MNHNS and SASEGT. The germline V and J ends were trimmed by 2 bases and 6 bases, with 13 bases remaining between them. CDR3 nucleotides: TGTGCCAGCAGTGAAAAGTCAGAGGGGCAGACCCAGTACTTC. Residues: CASSEKSEGQTQYF.

This chain uses TRBV5-4 with TRBJ2-2, with TRBD2 matching 8 bases. This CDR3 region has 15 residues. V lost 6 bases to trimming and J lost 1 base; unmatched junction nucleotides: 5. Germline V gives CDR1 SGHNT, CDR2 YYREEE (reference sequence). Here the CDR3 DNA reads TGTGCCAGCACGCCGGGACTAGAGAACACCGGGGAGCTGTTTTTT. It translates to CASTPGLENTGELFF.

This chain joins TRBV6-6 and TRBJ1-5; D gene uncertain. Looked up from germline, CDR1 is MNHNY and CDR2 is SVGAGI (reference sequence). V was clipped by 6 bases and J by 1 base, with 7 bases between them. This CDR3 contains 13 residues. CDR3 loop: CASRVESNQPQHF. CDR3 DNA: TGTGCCAGCAGAGTTGAGAGCAATCAGCCCCAGCATTTT.

The chain joins TRBV21-1 to TRBJ1-5; the table's D call, TRBD1, was not checked against the DNA. TRBV21-1 represents a pseudogene. The CDR3 totals 20 residues. CDR3 amino acids: CASSKAGRGTGGFGNQPQHF. The CDR3 nucleotides read TGTGCCAGCAGCAAAGCGGGCCGCGGAACAGGGGGCTTTGGCAATCAGCCCCAGCATTTT.

Only a few counts were recorded for this clone. V is TRBV5-4 and J is TRBJ1-1; no clear D gene. The length of the CDR3 is 14 residues. Trimming took 0 bases from V and 0 from J, leaving 6 bases between them. CDR1 is SGHNT and CDR2 is YYREEE in the germline V gene (reference sequence). CDR3 amino acids: CASSLDLMNTEAFF. In DNA form, the CDR3 reads TGTGCCAGCAGCTTGGACCTCATGAACACTGAAGCTTTCTTT.

The rearrangement uses TRBV6-5 and TRBJ2-7; no clear D gene. This CDR3 is built from 14 residues. Trimming removed 0 bases at V and 4 bases at J, with 10 bases between. The germline V gene encodes CDR1 MNHEY and CDR2 SVGAGI. The CDR3 loop is CASSYSTNGYEQYF. In nucleotides, the CDR3 is TGTGCCAGCAGTTACTCGACCAATGGATACGAGCAGTACTTC.

This rearrangement joins TRBV18 to TRBJ2-1; 8 bases map to TRBD2. V dropped 5 bases and J dropped 3; count of bases not matched to a gene: 3. The CDR3 contains 14 residues. Germline assignment: CDR1 KGHSH and CDR2 LQKENI. The chain's CDR3 is CASSALAGYNEQFF. As DNA, the CDR3 is TGTGCCAGCTCAGCGCTAGCGGGCTACAATGAGCAGTTCTTC.

The V and J genes are TRBV7-8 and TRBJ2-6; D gene unclear. CDR3 length: 16 residues. CDR1 is SGHVS and CDR2 is FQNEAQ in the germline V gene. V was pared by 5 bases and J by 2 bases, with 13 bases between. The CDR3: CASSLVWPAGANVLTF. DNA for the CDR3: TGTGCCAGCAGCCTTGTATGGCCTGCTGGGGCCAACGTCCTGACTTTC.

CDR3 nucleotides: TGTGCCAGCAGCCTCCCCTTCCGGGACAGGGCTTTGAATCACGAGCAGTACTTC. Its translation is CASSLPFRDRALNHEQYF. The chain uses TRBV7-8 and TRBJ2-7; 9 bases match TRBD1. CDR1 and CDR2 (germline): SGHVS, FQNEAQ. Unmatched junction bases numbered 19, after V lost 5 bases and J lost 5 bases. The CDR3 covers 18 residues.

A note on this clone: This sample also contains other DNA sequences that code for the same CDR3. The chain joins TRBV7-2 to TRBJ2-7; 9 nucleotides line up with TRBD2. Germline V gene sequence: CDR1 SGHTA, CDR2 FQGNSA. Trimming took 3 bases from V and 0 from J; bases not matched to a gene: 0. The CDR3 totals 14 residues. The CDR3 loop reads CASSFSGSSYEQYF. CDR3 DNA: TGTGCCAGCAGCTTTAGCGGGAGCTCCTACGAGCAGTACTTC.

This clone was counted only a few times. This chain connects TRBV5-1 to TRBJ1-4, with D unclear. In germline, CDR1 is SGHRS, CDR2 YFSETQ. The CDR3 has 14 residues. Trimming removed 0 bases at V and 8 bases at J, with 11 bases between. CDR3 DNA: TGCGCCAGCAGCTTGGGGCTAAGAGACGAAAAACTGTTTTTT. Protein sequence: CASSLGLRDEKLFF. Together with reference TRBV5-1 and TRBJ1-4, the CDR3 gives the full variable domain: KAGVTQTPRYLIKTRGQQVTLSCSPISGHRSVSWYQQTPGQGLQFLFEYFSETQRNKGNFPGRFSGRQFSNSRSEMNVSTLELGDSALYLCASSLGLRDEKLFFGSGTQLSVL.

This clone was counted once. This chain connects TRBV7-9 to TRBJ2-7, with D unclear. The CDR3 is 14 residues long. V was clipped by 5 bases and J by 3 bases, with 14 bases between them. Per the germline V gene, CDR1 is SEHNR and CDR2 is FQNEAQ (reference sequence). CDR3 loop: CASSPELYDYEQYF. The CDR3 DNA sequence: TGTGCCAGCAGCCCCGAGCTTTACGACTACGAGCAGTACTTC.

The chain combines TRBV14 with TRBJ2-1; TRBD2 agrees at 9 bases. J gave up 2 bases and V 0 bases, and 5 bases lay outside the gene matches. Per the germline V gene, CDR1 is SGHDN and CDR2 is FVKESK. The CDR3 consists of 17 residues. The CDR3 loop is CASSQDPTSGPYNEQFF. In nucleotides, the CDR3 is TGTGCCAGCAGCCAAGATCCGACTAGCGGACCCTACAATGAGCAGTTCTTC.

On this clone: Other DNA variants within this sample encode the same CDR3. The chain carries TRBV5-1 and TRBJ1-1; maybe TRBD1 (6 bases). The germline gives CDR1 SGHRS, CDR2 YFSETQ. The V end lost 5 bases, the J end lost 1 base, and 12 bases lay between the germline ends. The CDR3 is 14 residues long. The CDR3 loop reads CASSPGQPNTEAFF. Here the CDR3 DNA reads TGCGCCAGCAGTCCGGGACAACCGAACACTGAAGCTTTCTTT.

Worth noting for this clone: Other DNA sequences within the sample encode an identical CDR3. The chain links TRBV9 to TRBJ1-1, with no clear D. Trimming cost V 0 bases and J 3 bases, with 6 bases left between them. This CDR3 is built from 13 residues. Germline V CDR1 and CDR2: SGDLS, YYNGEE. The CDR3 nucleotides read TGTGCCAGCAGCGTAGATCTGGACACTGAAGCTTTCTTT. This translates into CASSVDLDTEAFF.

The chain joins TRBV6-5 to TRBJ2-7; D is uncertain. The CDR3 loop spans 13 amino acids. Per germline, CDR1 MNHEY and CDR2 SVGAGI. V dropped 5 bases and J dropped 4 bases, with 12 bases sitting between them. The CDR3 reads CASSPRVGYEQYF. The CDR3 nucleotides are TGTGCCAGCAGTCCCCGGGTGGGGTACGAGCAGTACTTC.

This clone was seen only once. The chain recombines TRBV18 with TRBJ2-5, with no clear D. Trimming removed 4 bases from V and 4 bases from J, with 13 bases in between. CDR1 is KGHSH and CDR2 is LQKENI in the germline V gene. This CDR3 is built from 14 residues. CDR3 nucleotide sequence: TGTGCCAGCTCACAGACATCAGGTGGAGAGACCCAGTACTTC. Its protein product is CASSQTSGGETQYF.

The J gene is TRBJ2-1, the V gene TRBV6-4; weak D call: TRBD2 (5 bases). The CDR3 sequence is 15 residues long. The V gene's germline CDR1 is MRHNA and CDR2 SNTAGT. Trimming left V 0 bases short and J 0 bases short, with 6 bases between. CDR3 region: CASSDSGSSYNEQFF. The CDR3 DNA is TGTGCCAGCAGTGACTCGGGGAGCTCCTACAATGAGCAGTTCTTC.

This chain connects TRBV18 to TRBJ1-1; no definite D call. V dropped 1 base and J dropped 2 bases, with 11 bases sitting between them. Germline loops: CDR1 KGHSH, CDR2 LQKENI. The CDR3 consists of 15 residues. The CDR3 sequence is CASSPLARANTEAFF. The DNA for the CDR3 is TGTGCCAGCTCACCACTCGCCAGAGCAAACACTGAAGCTTTCTTT.

The chain uses TRBV5-1 and TRBJ2-1; 13 positions match TRBD2. The germline V gene has CDR1 SGHRS and CDR2 YFSETQ. The CDR3 length is 17 residues. Losses at the gene ends were 4 bases for V and 12 bases for J; bases not matched to a gene: 16. The CDR3 sequence is CASSKPGLAGHPLWQFF. CDR3 nucleotides: TGCGCCAGCAGCAAACCGGGACTAGCGGGGCACCCACTCTGGCAGTTCTTC.

This chain connects TRBV5-1 to TRBJ2-7; either TRBD1 or TRBD2 may fit D (5 bases each). The V end was cut by 3 bases, the J end by 6 bases, with 10 bases between. Germline loops: CDR1 SGHRS, CDR2 YFSETQ. The CDR3 runs to 12 residues. CDR3 DNA: TGCGCCAGCAGCTCCTATGGGGGCGAGCAGTACTTC. Protein: CASSSYGGEQYF.

The chain is built from TRBV28 and TRBJ2-7; D is ambiguous. The germline V gene has CDR1 MDHEN and CDR2 SYDVKM. There are 12 residues in the CDR3. The V end lost 5 bases, the J end lost 2 bases, and 7 bases lay between the germline ends. The DNA for the CDR3 is TGTGCCAGCAGTCGCATTGCCTACGAGCAGTACTTC. Amino acids: CASSRIAYEQYF.

The chain combines TRBV25-1 with TRBJ2-7, with 7 positions matching TRBD1. V was clipped by 4 bases and J by 6 bases; unmatched bases: 9. The CDR3 is 14 amino acids. Germline loops: CDR1 MGHDK, CDR2 SYGVNS. The CDR3 loop reads CASSGRQGRVEQYF. Here the CDR3 DNA reads TGTGCCAGCAGTGGGCGACAGGGAAGGGTCGAGCAGTACTTC.

This rearrangement joins TRBV11-2 to TRBJ2-2; no firm D call. The germline gives CDR1 SGHAT, CDR2 FQNNGV. The germline V and J ends were trimmed by 0 bases and 5 bases, with 4 bases remaining between them. The CDR3 has 13 residues. CDR3 sequence: CASSLERTGELFF. CDR3 sequence (DNA): TGTGCCAGCAGCTTAGAGCGTACCGGGGAGCTGTTTTTT. Together with reference TRBV11-2 and TRBJ2-2, the CDR3 gives the full variable domain: EAGVAQSPRYKIIEKRQSVAFWCNPISGHATLYWYQQILGQGPKLLIQFQNNGVVDDSQLPKDRFSAERLKGVDSTLKIQPAKLEDSAVYLCASSLERTGELFFGEGSRLTVL.

V gene TRBV6-1 combines with J gene TRBJ2-7; possibly TRBD1 for D (6 bases). The V gene lost 4 bases and the J gene lost 0 bases, with 13 bases spanning the gap. CDR3 length: 15 amino acids. Germline-derived CDR1 and CDR2 are MNHNS and SASEGT. CDR3 nucleotide sequence: TGTGCCAGCAGTGTACCCCTGGACAGCTCCTACGAGCAGTACTTC. This codes for CASSVPLDSSYEQYF.

A word on this clone: Other DNA sequences from this sample encode an identical CDR3 as well. The rearrangement joins TRBV5-4 to TRBJ2-1; 11 nucleotides match TRBD2. J lost 5 bases, V lost 0 bases, and 1 base had no gene match. Germline lookup yields CDR1 SGHNT and CDR2 YYREEE (reference sequence). The CDR3 loop spans 15 amino acids. This chain's CDR3 is CASSLGLAGNNEQFF. The CDR3 nucleotides read TGTGCCAGCAGCTTGGGACTAGCGGGAAACAATGAGCAGTTCTTC.

The V and J genes are TRBV9 and TRBJ1-3; D ambiguous. V was clipped by 3 bases and J by 2 bases, with 18 bases between them. The CDR3 is 17 amino acids. Germline-derived CDR1 and CDR2 are SGDLS and YYNGEE. In DNA, the CDR3 is TGTGCCAGCAGCGGAGGGCCCCCCAGAGTTACTGGAAACACCATATATTTT. This sequence encodes CASSGGPPRVTGNTIYF.

V and J are TRBV9 and TRBJ2-1, with unresolved D. CDR3 length equals 14 residues. Germline CDR1 is SGDLS and CDR2 is YYNGEE. Trimming removed 0 bases at V and 4 bases at J, with 8 bases between. The CDR3 DNA is TGTGCCAGCAGCGTAGTTCCAGGATACAATGAGCAGTTCTTC. Protein: CASSVVPGYNEQFF.